Sequencing of this T cell receptor beta chain was carried out in a study of blood T cell repertoires in COVID-19. Trimming took off 4 bases at V and 2 bases at J, with 6 bases between the two ends. The length of the CDR3 is 12 residues. CDR1 is SNHLY, CDR2 FYNNEI, per germline. Methods used by the authors: Amplifying reference gene primers gave estimates of nucleated cell counts. Sequencing used immunoSEQ multiplex PCR; TCRdb keeps in-frame clones, though not all of them. Clonal size and the V and J genes are those of that table, whereas D and trimming came from the DNA. The sample yields roughly 150,000 clones, 80% seen once. Those enrolled, adults aged roughly 18 to 89 years, came from some 25 US areas.

Sequencing was performed on PBMCs or T cells enriched from blood (not recorded which). The receptor was isolated from a woman in her sixties or seventies who had recovered from COVID-19. The chain links TRBV2 to TRBJ2-7; weak D call: TRBD1 (6 bases). The CDR3 sequence is CASSGQAYEQYF. The CDR3 nucleotides read TGTGCCAGCAGTGGACAGGCCTACGAGCAGTACTTC.